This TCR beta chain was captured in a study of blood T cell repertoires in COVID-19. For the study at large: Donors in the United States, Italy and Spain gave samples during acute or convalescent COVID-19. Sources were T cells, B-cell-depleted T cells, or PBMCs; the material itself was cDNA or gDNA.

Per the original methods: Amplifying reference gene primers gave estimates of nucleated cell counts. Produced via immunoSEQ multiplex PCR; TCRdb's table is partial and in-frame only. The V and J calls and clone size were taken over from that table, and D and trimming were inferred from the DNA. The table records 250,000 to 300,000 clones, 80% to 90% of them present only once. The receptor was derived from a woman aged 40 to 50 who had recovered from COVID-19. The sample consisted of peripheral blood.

DNA for the CDR3: TGTGCCAGCAGCCCGATAGAGTACTATGGCTACACCTTC. Its translation is CASSPIEYYGYTF. J is TRBJ1-2 and V is TRBV6-5, with D unresolved. V lost 6 bases, J lost 3 bases, and 11 bases lay in between. This CDR3 spans 13 amino acids. The germline gives CDR1 MNHEY, CDR2 SVGAGI.